This T cell receptor (beta chain) derives from a study of T cells in Graves' hyperthyroidism and ophthalmopathy. Notes on the study in general: Most clonotypes expanded in thyroid above 0.001 were likewise present in blood.

RNA transcripts yielded amplified TCR beta CDR3 regions. The HTBI primer set drove a first-round RT-PCR of the TCR CDR3. TCRdb passed the multiplex PCR reads through MiXCR, listing each CDR3 protein once. The sample yields 200,000 to 250,000 distinct CDR3 sequences, about a sixth seen once. Each person with ophthalmopathy scored at least 3 on the Clinical Activity Score, reached NOSPECS grade 4 or higher, and had been ill under 3 months. In regard to this clonotype: What it recognizes is unknown.

This sequence originates from a woman aged 18-29 years with Graves' ophthalmopathy. The sequencing input was blood.

DNA of the CDR3: TGTGCTAGTGGTTTGGAAACGGGACAGGGGGCCCCCGGGGAGCTGTTTTTT. Amino acids: CASGLETGQGAPGELFF. This chain links TRBV12-5 with TRBJ2-2; 12 bases agree with TRBD1. Per the germline V gene, CDR1 is LGHNT and CDR2 is FRNRAP. CDR3 length: 17 residues. Trimming at V came to 1 base and at J to 6 bases, leaving 6 bases not matched to a gene.